These 10 T cell receptor beta chains share one sample of origin, sequenced in a study of T cells in localized non-small cell lung cancer. The data were produced by immunoSEQ multiplex PCR, yet TCRdb's version contains in-frame clones alone and is incomplete. The sample records 8,500 to 13,000 clones, 40% to 55% being singletons. The sample consisted of lymph node tissue, taken before any cancer treatment. The receptors derive from a woman aged 35-75 years with stage II squamous cell lung carcinoma.

V gene TRBV11-3 combines with J gene TRBJ1-5; D not certain. Per the germline V gene, CDR1 is SGHNT and CDR2 is YENEEA. The V end lost 2 bases, the J end lost 0 bases, and 8 bases lay between the germline ends. There are 15 residues in the CDR3. The CDR3 sequence is CASSLSRYSNQPQHF. The CDR3 bases are TGTGCCAGCAGCTTAAGCAGGTATAGCAATCAGCCCCAGCATTTT. Full variable domain (remainder filled in from reference TRBV11-3 and TRBJ1-5): EAGVVQSPRYKIIEKKQPVAFWCNPISGHNTLYWYLQNLGQGPELLIRYENEEAVDDSQLPKDRFSAERLKGVDSTLKIQPAELGDSAVYLCASSLSRYSNQPQHFGDGTRLSIL.

The chain links TRBV29-1 to TRBJ2-1, with D uncertain. Germline CDR1 reads SQVTM; CDR2 reads ANQGSEA. With 7 bases removed from V and 8 bases from J, the gap between germline ends came to 18 bases. CDR3 length: 13 amino acids. CDR3 nucleotide sequence: TGCAGCGCCGAACTAAGACGATTTGATGAGCAGTTCTTC. Translated, it gives CSAELRRFDEQFF.

This clone showed up just a few times. This rearrangement joins TRBV11-3 to TRBJ2-1; 7 nucleotides align to TRBD1. The germline V gene encodes CDR1 SGHNT and CDR2 YENEEA. The CDR3 loop spans 14 amino acids. J gave up 5 bases and V 6 bases, and 7 bases lay outside the gene matches. The CDR3 here is CASSMGQKNNEQFF. The CDR3 coding sequence is TGTGCCAGCAGTATGGGACAGAAAAACAATGAGCAGTTCTTC.

The chain couples TRBV6-8 to TRBJ1-2; 9 bases are a match to TRBD1. Germline CDR1 and CDR2: MNHGY and SAAAGT. The CDR3 totals 13 residues. With V trimmed by 5 bases and J by 3 bases, 1 base remained unmatched. DNA of the CDR3: TGTGCCAGCAGTGACAGGGGGGACTATGGCTACACCTTC. It encodes CASSDRGDYGYTF.

The chain carries TRBV14 and TRBJ1-4, with 7 bases fitting TRBD1. This CDR3 spans 15 amino acids. V gave up 10 bases and J gave up 0 bases; unmatched junction bases: 8. CDR1 and CDR2 (germline): SGHDN, FVKESK. The CDR3 sequence is CATRAGQATNEKLFF. The DNA of the CDR3 is TGTGCCACCCGAGCAGGACAGGCAACTAATGAAAAACTGTTTTTT.

V and J are TRBV28 and TRBJ1-2, with 9 bases lining up with TRBD1. With V trimmed by 6 bases and J by 0 bases, 8 bases remained unmatched. The length of the CDR3 is 16 residues. Germline V gene lookup returns CDR1 MDHEN and CDR2 SYDVKM. The CDR3 DNA sequence: TGTGCCAGCAGGTTGGACAGGGGAAATACTAACTATGGCTACACCTTC. Amino acids: CASRLDRGNTNYGYTF.

A few counts support this clone. The chain recombines TRBV6-7 with TRBJ1-1, with D unresolved. TRBV6-7 is reported as an ORF; its role is uncertain. Trimming shortened V by 6 bases and J by 4 bases, and 9 bases separated the two germline ends. The CDR3 covers 12 residues. Here the CDR3 reads CASSTLTTEAFF. CDR3 nucleotides: TGTGCCAGCAGCACACTAACCACTGAAGCTTTCTTT.

This chain connects TRBV28 to TRBJ1-3; D unclear. Germline values: CDR1 MDHEN, CDR2 SYDVKM. This CDR3 comprises 16 residues. Trimming removed 7 bases from V and 0 bases from J, with 16 bases in between. The CDR3 nucleotides are TGTGCCAGCAAAAGTATGGGAGTACCCTCTGGAAACACCATATATTTT. Residues: CASKSMGVPSGNTIYF.

The gene calls are TRBV25-1 and TRBJ2-7; D may be TRBD1 or TRBD2 (5 bases each). The germline V and J ends were trimmed by 1 base and 2 bases, with 9 bases remaining between them. CDR3 length: 14 residues. Germline CDR1 MGHDK, CDR2 SYGVNS. The CDR3, as DNA: TGTGCCAGCAGTGAATTTGGGGGACCCTACGAGCAGTACTTC. Encoded protein: CASSEFGGPYEQYF.

This clone was seen more than once but under ten times. V and J are TRBV9 and TRBJ2-7; a possible D gene is TRBD1 (5 bases). Germline lookup yields CDR1 SGDLS and CDR2 YYNGEE. V lost 4 bases and J 0 bases, leaving 11 bases between the germline ends. This CDR3 is 14 amino acids long. DNA for the CDR3: TGTGCCAGCAGCCCAAGGGGCATCTCCTACGAGCAGTACTTC. This encodes CASSPRGISYEQYF. Supplemented by reference TRBV9 and TRBJ2-7, the full variable domain reads DSGVTQTPKHLITATGQRVTLRCSPRSGDLSVYWYQQSLDQGLQFLIQYYNGEERAKGNILERFSAQQFPDLHSELNLSSLELGDSALYFCASSPRGISYEQYFGPGTRLTVT.